This is a list of T cell receptor beta chains from one sample in a study of blood T cell repertoires in COVID-19. This table comes from immunoSEQ multiplex PCR, and its TCRdb copy is limited to in-frame clones, with some not included. The data hold around 150,000 clones, with roughly 74% observed a single time. The sequencing sample was made of peripheral blood. The receptors derive from a woman older than 75 with acute or convalescent COVID-19. Each CDR3 is given with its conserved first and last residue. D genes are given only for firm matches. Size is omitted from some rows. Given values are once, few, many or a class for expanded clones.

NA,NA,TRBJ1-1,TRBV5-1,CASSLGAGFSTEAFF,TGCGCCAGCAGCTTGGGTGCCGGGTTCTCGACTGAAGCTTTCTTT
TRBD1,NA,TRBJ2-7,TRBV5-4,CASSHRDSSYEQYF,TGTGCCAGCAGCCACCGGGACAGCTCCTACGAGCAGTACTTC
TRBD1,few,TRBJ1-2,TRBV5-5,CASSSGQGIYGYTF,TGTGCCAGCAGCTCCGGACAGGGAATCTATGGCTACACCTTC
NA,NA,TRBJ1-5,TRBV7-2,CASSLKLQGQPQHF,TGTGCCAGCAGCTTAAAACTCCAGGGTCAGCCCCAGCATTTT
NA,once,TRBJ1-2,TRBV6-5,CASSYWRDGGYTF,TGTGCCAGCAGTTACTGGAGGGACGGTGGCTACACCTTC
TRBD1,NA,TRBJ2-3,TRBV15,CATSRVPRGTGSSDTQYF,TGTGCCACCAGCAGAGTTCCCCGAGGGACAGGGAGTTCAGATACGCAGTATTTT
NA,few,TRBJ2-7,TRBV12-3/TRBV12-4,CASSRMSYEQYF,TGTGCCAGCAGTAGAATGAGCTACGAGCAGTACTTC
TRBD1,NA,TRBJ1-2,TRBV3-1/TRBV3-2,CASSQQGEYGYTF,TGTGCCAGCAGCCAACAGGGGGAGTATGGCTACACCTTC
TRBD1,NA,TRBJ2-1,TRBV30,CAWSGQGSREQFF,TGTGCCTGGAGTGGACAGGGGAGTCGTGAGCAGTTCTTC
TRBD1,NA,TRBJ1-2,TRBV2,CASSEEEGGRDGYTF,TGTGCCAGCAGTGAGGAGGAAGGGGGCAGAGATGGCTACACCTTC
TRBD1,NA,TRBJ1-2,TRBV7-2,CASSSDDREFLRNYGYTF,TGTGCCAGCAGCTCCGACGACAGGGAGTTTTTAAGGAACTATGGCTACACCTTC
NA,NA,TRBJ1-1,TRBV29-1,CSEVRTMNTEAFF,TGCAGCGAGGTACGGACAATGAACACTGAAGCTTTCTTT
NA,few,TRBJ2-7,TRBV5-5,CASSLASSSPYEQYF,TGTGCCAGCAGCCTGGCGTCTTCGTCTCCGTACGAGCAGTACTTC
NA,NA,TRBJ1-1,TRBV19,CASSAWTLDTEAFF,TGTGCCAGTAGTGCGTGGACTTTGGACACTGAAGCTTTCTTT
NA,few,TRBJ2-7,TRBV6-5,CASSFDRNYEQYF,TGTGCCAGCTCGTTCGACAGGAACTACGAGCAGTACTTC
TRBD2,NA,TRBJ2-3,TRBV7-2,CASSIKRGGLTDTQYF,TGTGCCAGCAGCATCAAGCGGGGGGGCCTCACAGATACGCAGTATTTT
NA,NA,TRBJ1-2,TRBV19,CASRENYGYTF,TGTGCCAGTAGGGAGAACTATGGCTACACCTTC
NA,NA,TRBJ2-2,TRBV19,CASSIDPGYTGELFF,TGTGCCAGTAGTATAGATCCCGGGTACACCGGGGAGCTGTTTTTT
NA,NA,TRBJ2-1,TRBV2,CASSRDSGNEQFF,TGTGCCAGCAGCAGGGACTCAGGGAATGAGCAGTTCTTC
NA,NA,TRBJ2-1,TRBV9,CASSAEGSEQFF,TGTGCCAGCAGCGCGGAAGGGAGTGAGCAGTTCTTC
NA,NA,TRBJ2-3,TRBV28,CASRSGGPTDTQYF,TGTGCCAGCAGATCTGGAGGGCCCACAGATACGCAGTATTTT
NA,NA,TRBJ1-4,TRBV5-6,CASSLKTAGNEKLFF,TGTGCCAGCAGCTTGAAGACAGCTGGTAATGAAAAACTGTTTTTT
NA,NA,TRBJ2-2,TRBV2,CASSERGDDGELFF,TGTGCCAGCAGTGAGCGGGGTGATGACGGGGAGCTGTTTTTT
NA,NA,TRBJ1-1,TRBV27,CASSLTLGWNTEAFF,TGTGCCAGCAGTCTTACCCTAGGCTGGAACACTGAAGCTTTCTTT
NA,NA,TRBJ1-2,TRBV30,CAWNPQGSSGGYTF,TGTGCCTGGAACCCACAGGGATCTAGCGGGGGCTACACCTTC
TRBD2,once,TRBJ2-3,TRBV19,CASSFGGGTDTQYF,TGTGCCAGTTCCTTCGGGGGGGGCACAGATACGCAGTATTTT
NA,few,TRBJ2-7,TRBV19,CASSPEGSWVHEQYF,TGTGCCAGTAGTCCAGAGGGCAGTTGGGTCCACGAGCAGTACTTC